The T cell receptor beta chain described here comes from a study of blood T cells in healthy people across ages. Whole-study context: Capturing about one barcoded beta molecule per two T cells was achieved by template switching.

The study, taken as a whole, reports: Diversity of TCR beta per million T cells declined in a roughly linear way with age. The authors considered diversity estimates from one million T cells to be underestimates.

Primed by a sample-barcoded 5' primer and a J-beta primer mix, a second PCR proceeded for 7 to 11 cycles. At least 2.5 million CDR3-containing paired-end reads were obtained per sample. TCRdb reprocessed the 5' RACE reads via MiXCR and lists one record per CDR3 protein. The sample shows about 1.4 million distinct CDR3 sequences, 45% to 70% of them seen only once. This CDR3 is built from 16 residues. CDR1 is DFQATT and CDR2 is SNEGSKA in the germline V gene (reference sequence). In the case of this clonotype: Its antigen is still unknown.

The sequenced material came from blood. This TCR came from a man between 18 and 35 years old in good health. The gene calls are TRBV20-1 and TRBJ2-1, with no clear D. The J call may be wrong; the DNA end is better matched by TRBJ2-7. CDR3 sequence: CSARDFVGPSYNEQYF. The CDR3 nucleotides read TGCAGTGCTAGAGATTTTGTAGGACCCTCCTACAATGAGCAGTACTTC.